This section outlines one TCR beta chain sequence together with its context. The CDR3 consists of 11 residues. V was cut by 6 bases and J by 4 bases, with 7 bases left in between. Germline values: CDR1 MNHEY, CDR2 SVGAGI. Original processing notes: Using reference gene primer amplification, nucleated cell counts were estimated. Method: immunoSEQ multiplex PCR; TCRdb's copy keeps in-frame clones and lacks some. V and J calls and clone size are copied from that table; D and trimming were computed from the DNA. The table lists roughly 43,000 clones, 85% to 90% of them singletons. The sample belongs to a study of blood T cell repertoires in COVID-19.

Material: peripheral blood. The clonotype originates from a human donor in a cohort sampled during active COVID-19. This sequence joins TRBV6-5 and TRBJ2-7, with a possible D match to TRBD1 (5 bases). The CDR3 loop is CASRRQYEQYF. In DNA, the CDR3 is TGTGCCAGCAGACGACAGTACGAGCAGTACTTC.